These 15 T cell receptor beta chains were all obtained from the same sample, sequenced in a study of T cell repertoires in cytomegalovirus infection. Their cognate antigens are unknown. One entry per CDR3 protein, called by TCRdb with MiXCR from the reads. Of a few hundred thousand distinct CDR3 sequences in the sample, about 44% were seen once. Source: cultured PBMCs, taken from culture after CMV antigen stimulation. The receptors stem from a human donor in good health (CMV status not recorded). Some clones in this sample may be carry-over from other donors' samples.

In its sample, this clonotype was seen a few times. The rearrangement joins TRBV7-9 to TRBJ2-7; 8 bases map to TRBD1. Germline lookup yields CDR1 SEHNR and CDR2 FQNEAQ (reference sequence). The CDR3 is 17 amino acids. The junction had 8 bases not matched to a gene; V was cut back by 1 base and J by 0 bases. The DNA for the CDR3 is TGTGCCAGCAGCTTAGGGTTGTTGGGACAGGTCTCCTACGAGCAGTACTTC. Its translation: CASSLGLLGQVSYEQYF.

The CDR3 here is CASSLAQGARGYTF. In DNA form, the CDR3 reads TGTGCCAGCAGTCTCGCACAGGGGGCGCGGGGCTACACCTTC. The chain has TRBV7-2 and TRBJ1-2; 9 nucleotides line up with TRBD1. The length of the CDR3 is 14 residues. V lost 6 bases to trimming and J lost 8 bases; unmatched junction nucleotides: 10. Germline values: CDR1 SGHTA, CDR2 FQGNSA.

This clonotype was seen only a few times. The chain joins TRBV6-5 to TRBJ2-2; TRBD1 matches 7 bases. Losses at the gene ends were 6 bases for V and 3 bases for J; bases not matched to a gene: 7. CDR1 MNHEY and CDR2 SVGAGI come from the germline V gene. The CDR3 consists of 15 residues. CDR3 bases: TGTGCCAGCAGCCGAGGGGGCTGGGACACCGGGGAGCTGTTTTTT. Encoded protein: CASSRGGWDTGELFF.

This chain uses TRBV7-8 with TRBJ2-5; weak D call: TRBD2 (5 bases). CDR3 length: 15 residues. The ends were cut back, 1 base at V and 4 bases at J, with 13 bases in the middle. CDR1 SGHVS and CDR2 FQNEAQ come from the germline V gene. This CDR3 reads CASSLVREPSETQYF. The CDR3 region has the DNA TGTGCCAGCAGCTTAGTCCGGGAACCCTCAGAGACCCAGTACTTC.

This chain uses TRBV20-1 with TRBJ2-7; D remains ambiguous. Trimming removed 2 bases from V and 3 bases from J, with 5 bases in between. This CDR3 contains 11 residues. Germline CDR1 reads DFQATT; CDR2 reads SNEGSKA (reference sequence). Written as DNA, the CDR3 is TGCAGTGCTAGACACCGCTACGAGCAGTACTTC. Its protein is CSARHRYEQYF.

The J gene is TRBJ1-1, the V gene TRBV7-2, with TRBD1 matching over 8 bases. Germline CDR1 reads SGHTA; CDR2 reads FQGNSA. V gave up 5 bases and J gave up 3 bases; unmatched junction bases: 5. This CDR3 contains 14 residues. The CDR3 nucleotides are TGTGCCAGCAGCGAACAGGGGGAGTACACTGAAGCTTTCTTT. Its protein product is CASSEQGEYTEAFF.

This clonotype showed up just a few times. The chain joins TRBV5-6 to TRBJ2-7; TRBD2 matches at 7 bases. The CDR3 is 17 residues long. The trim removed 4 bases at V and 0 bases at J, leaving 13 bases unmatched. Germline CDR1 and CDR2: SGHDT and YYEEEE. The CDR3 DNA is TGTGCCAGCAGCCCTCTGGCGGGAGAGCCTTTCTCCTACGAGCAGTACTTC. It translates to CASSPLAGEPFSYEQYF.

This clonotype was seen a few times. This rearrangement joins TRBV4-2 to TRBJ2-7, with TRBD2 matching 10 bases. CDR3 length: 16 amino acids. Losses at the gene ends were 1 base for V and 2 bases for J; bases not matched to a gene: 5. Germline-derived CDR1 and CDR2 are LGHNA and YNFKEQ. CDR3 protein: CASSQVSGGAAYEQYF. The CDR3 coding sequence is TGTGCCAGCAGCCAAGTGAGCGGGGGGGCCGCCTACGAGCAGTACTTC.

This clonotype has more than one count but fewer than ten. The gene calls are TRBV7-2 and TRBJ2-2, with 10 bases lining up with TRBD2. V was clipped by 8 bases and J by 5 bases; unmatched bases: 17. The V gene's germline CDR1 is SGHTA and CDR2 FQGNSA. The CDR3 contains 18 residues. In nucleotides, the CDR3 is TGTGCCAGCCGACTCTCTAGCGGGAGTACGTTTGGGACCGGGGAGCTGTTTTTT. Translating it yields CASRLSSGSTFGTGELFF.

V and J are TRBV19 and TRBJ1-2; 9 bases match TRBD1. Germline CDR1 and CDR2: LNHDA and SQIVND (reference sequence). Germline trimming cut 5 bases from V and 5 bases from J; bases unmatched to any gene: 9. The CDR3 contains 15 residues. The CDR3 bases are TGTGCCAGTAGTCCCCGGGACAGGGTACTGTATGGCTACACCTTC. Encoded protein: CASSPRDRVLYGYTF.

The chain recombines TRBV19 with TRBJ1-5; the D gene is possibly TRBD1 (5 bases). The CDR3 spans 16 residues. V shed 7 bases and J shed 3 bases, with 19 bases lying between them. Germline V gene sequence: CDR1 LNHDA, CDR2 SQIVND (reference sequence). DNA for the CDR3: TGTGCCAGTAACGCAGGACGCGACAGAATCAATCAGCCCCAGCATTTT. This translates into CASNAGRDRINQPQHF.

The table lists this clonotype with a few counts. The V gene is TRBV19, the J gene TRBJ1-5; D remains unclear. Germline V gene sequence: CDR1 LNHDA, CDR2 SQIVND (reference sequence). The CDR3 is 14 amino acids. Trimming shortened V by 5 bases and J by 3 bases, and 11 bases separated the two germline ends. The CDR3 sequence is CASSSQATNQPQHF. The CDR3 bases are TGTGCCAGTAGTTCGCAGGCTACCAATCAGCCCCAGCATTTT.

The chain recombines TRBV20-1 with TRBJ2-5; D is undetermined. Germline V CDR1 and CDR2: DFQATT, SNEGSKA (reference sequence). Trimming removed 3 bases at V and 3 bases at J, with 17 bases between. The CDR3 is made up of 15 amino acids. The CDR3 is CSASKGPTFKETQYF. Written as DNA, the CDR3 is TGCAGTGCTAGTAAAGGGCCCACCTTCAAAGAGACCCAGTACTTC.

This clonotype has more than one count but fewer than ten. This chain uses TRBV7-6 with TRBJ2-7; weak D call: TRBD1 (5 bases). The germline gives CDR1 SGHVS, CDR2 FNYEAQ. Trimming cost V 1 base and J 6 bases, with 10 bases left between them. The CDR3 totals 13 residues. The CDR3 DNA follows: TGTGCCAGCAGCTTAGGTGGGGCGCCCGAGCAGTACTTC. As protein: CASSLGGAPEQYF.

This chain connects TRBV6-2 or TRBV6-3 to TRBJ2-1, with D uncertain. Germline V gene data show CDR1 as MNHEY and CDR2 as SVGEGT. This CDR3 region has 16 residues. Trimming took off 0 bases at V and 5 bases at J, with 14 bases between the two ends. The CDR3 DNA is TGTGCCAGCAGTTACTCCCCCCGTAGGCGACACAATGAGCAGTTCTTC. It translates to CASSYSPRRRHNEQFF.